The 26 T cell receptor beta chains reported below all come from one sample, sequenced in a study of control samples from healthy donors and cancer patients. Method: immunoSEQ multiplex PCR; TCRdb's copy keeps in-frame clones and lacks some. The sample shows some 150,000 clones, 94% of them seen only once. Source material: PBMCs. Every receptor here comes from a man in his 60s with colorectal cancer.

The chain recombines TRBV19 with TRBJ2-5, with a tentative D call TRBD2 (6 bases). V was shortened by 8 bases and J by 5 bases, with 15 bases between the two germline ends. The CDR3 is made up of 13 amino acids. Germline values: CDR1 LNHDA, CDR2 SQIVND (reference sequence). The CDR3 spells CASRRGSEETQYF. DNA of the CDR3: TGTGCCAGTCGGCGGGGCAGTGAGGAGACCCAGTACTTC.

The chain combines TRBV3-1 (or the pseudogene TRBV3-2) with TRBJ2-5, with 8 positions matching TRBD2. V dropped 2 bases and J dropped 5; count of bases not matched to a gene: 10. Germline V gene lookup returns CDR1 LGHDT and CDR2 YNNKEL (reference sequence). The CDR3 covers 16 residues. The CDR3 loop is CASSQITGGGLETQYF. CDR3 coding DNA: TGTGCCAGCAGCCAAATTACAGGCGGGGGGTTGGAGACCCAGTACTTC.

The chain links TRBV12-3 or TRBV12-4 to TRBJ2-7, with a tentative D call TRBD1 (5 bases). The CDR3 contains 13 residues. V was shortened by 5 bases and J by 5 bases, with 13 bases between the two germline ends. The CDR3 reads CASSGAGNHEQYF. The CDR3 DNA sequence: TGTGCCAGCAGTGGGGCAGGGAACCACGAGCAGTACTTC.

The rearrangement links TRBV3-1 (or the pseudogene TRBV3-2) to TRBJ2-1, with D perhaps assigned TRBD1 or TRBD2 (6 bases each). The CDR3 has 15 residues. Trimming removed 3 bases at V and 8 bases at J, with 17 bases between. Germline CDR1 reads LGHDT; CDR2 reads YNNKEL (reference sequence). The CDR3 region is CASSHKGGQFYEQFF. The CDR3 DNA reads as TGTGCCAGCAGCCACAAGGGGGGCCAATTTTATGAGCAGTTCTTC.

This clone occurred once. The chain carries TRBV2 and TRBJ2-5; tentatively, D is TRBD2 (6 bases). CDR3 length: 14 amino acids. V was cut by 3 bases and J by 5 bases, with 13 bases left in between. Germline V gives CDR1 SNHLY, CDR2 FYNNEI. CDR3 loop: CASSEEGMEETQYF. DNA of the CDR3: TGTGCCAGCAGTGAGGAGGGAATGGAGGAGACCCAGTACTTC.

This rearrangement joins TRBV27 to TRBJ1-6; D is unclear. V lost 0 bases to trimming and J lost 9 bases, with 15 bases between them. This CDR3 has 16 residues. Germline assignment: CDR1 MNHEY and CDR2 SMNVEV (reference sequence). The CDR3 DNA follows: TGTGCCAGCAGTTTATCCGGTGGAGCAGTGGGTTCACCCCTCCACTTT. Amino acids: CASSLSGGAVGSPLHF.

The genes are TRBV7-2 and TRBJ2-5; perhaps TRBD2 as D (6 bases). This CDR3 region has 13 residues. Germline loops: CDR1 SGHTA, CDR2 FQGNSA. With 3 bases removed from V and 4 bases from J, the gap between germline ends came to 9 bases. CDR3 DNA sequence: TGTGCCAGCAGCTTGGCCGGGGGAGAGACCCAGTACTTC. This gives the protein CASSLAGGETQYF.

This rearrangement joins TRBV30 to TRBJ2-1; 9 bases fit TRBD1. The V and J ends lost 2 bases and 3 bases, in that order; junction bases with no gene match: 5. The CDR3 covers 15 residues. Germline CDR1 and CDR2: GTSNPN and SVGIG (reference sequence). CDR3 coding DNA: TGTGCCTGGAGTAGGACAGGGGACCTCTACAATGAGCAGTTCTTC. Its translation: CAWSRTGDLYNEQFF.

The V call is TRBV19, the J call TRBJ2-7, with D possibly matching TRBD1 (5 bases). Germline lookup yields CDR1 LNHDA and CDR2 SQIVND (reference sequence). The ends were cut back, 2 bases at V and 0 bases at J, with 11 bases in the middle. This CDR3 is 15 amino acids long. CDR3 bases: TGTGCCAGTAGTATAAAAGGGGCCAGCTCCTACGAGCAGTACTTC. Translating gives CASSIKGASSYEQYF.

The genes are TRBV10-3 and TRBJ2-6; 8 bases are shared with TRBD1. The CDR3 has 17 amino acids. Germline CDR1 ENHRY, CDR2 SYGVKD. The ends lost 8 bases at V and 2 bases at J; junction bases unmatched: 11. CDR3 sequence (DNA): TGTGCCATCGGAACAGGGGGGATGGTGCCTGGGGCCAACGTCCTGACTTTC. Translation gives CAIGTGGMVPGANVLTF.

The rearrangement joins TRBV7-2 to TRBJ2-7, with 7 bases fitting TRBD2. Germline V gene sequence: CDR1 SGHTA, CDR2 FQGNSA. CDR3 length: 18 amino acids. Trimming removed 1 base from V and 2 bases from J; junction bases left unmatched: 14. CDR3 coding DNA: TGTGCCAGCAGCTTAGTTCCCCCCCTGGGGGGGAGACCCTACGAGCAGTACTTC. Protein product: CASSLVPPLGGRPYEQYF.

The rearrangement uses TRBV19 and TRBJ2-1, with 8 bases that match TRBD1. Germline CDR1 LNHDA, CDR2 SQIVND (reference sequence). The CDR3 runs 15 residues. J lost 8 bases, V lost 0 bases, and 6 bases had no gene match. CDR3 nucleotides: TGTGCCAGTAGTATAGATGGACAGGGTTACGATGAGCAGTTCTTC. This codes for CASSIDGQGYDEQFF.

This clone was detected once. The V and J genes are TRBV5-6 and TRBJ2-5; 7 positions agree with TRBD1. Germline V gene sequence: CDR1 SGHDT, CDR2 YYEEEE. The CDR3 has 17 residues. The ends lost 0 bases at V and 2 bases at J; junction bases unmatched: 10. CDR3 sequence (DNA): TGTGCCAGCAGCTTGGTAGGGGGCCAATATAGGCAAGAGACCCAGTACTTC. It is translated as CASSLVGGQYRQETQYF.

The CDR3 loop is CASSFLAWDREYEQYF. CDR3 DNA sequence: TGTGCCAGCAGCTTTCTGGCCTGGGACAGGGAGTACGAGCAGTACTTC. The V call is TRBV11-2, the J call TRBJ2-7; 9 bases are shared with TRBD1. V gave up 3 bases and J gave up 4 bases; unmatched junction bases: 10. Per germline, CDR1 SGHAT and CDR2 FQNNGV. This CDR3 region has 16 residues.

The chain recombines TRBV18 with TRBJ1-2; D gene uncertain. The CDR3 has 16 residues. The germline V gene has CDR1 KGHSH and CDR2 LQKENI. With 0 bases removed from V and 2 bases from J, the gap between germline ends came to 13 bases. The CDR3 DNA reads as TGTGCCAGCTCACCACCTGGGCAGCTTCTCAACTATGGCTACACCTTC. This gives the protein CASSPPGQLLNYGYTF.

V gene TRBV6-2 or TRBV6-3 combines with J gene TRBJ1-2; D possibly corresponds to TRBD1 (5 bases). The V gene lost 5 bases and the J gene lost 4 bases, with 11 bases spanning the gap. Germline V gene sequence: CDR1 MNHEY, CDR2 SVGEGT. The CDR3 consists of 13 residues. CDR3 sequence: CASSLQGPYGYTF. The CDR3 bases are TGTGCCAGCAGTCTCCAGGGACCCTATGGCTACACCTTC.

The chain combines TRBV19 with TRBJ1-1, with D possibly being TRBD1 (5 bases). The CDR3 extends over 16 amino acids. Germline loops: CDR1 LNHDA, CDR2 SQIVND (reference sequence). V lost 5 bases and J lost 0, with 16 bases in between. In DNA form, the CDR3 reads TGTGCCAGTAGTCCGTTCCGACAGCTTATGAACACTGAAGCTTTCTTT. Its protein is CASSPFRQLMNTEAFF.

The chain joins TRBV30 to TRBJ1-1; possibly TRBD1 for D (5 bases). This CDR3 comprises 14 residues. V was shortened by 2 bases and J by 2 bases, with 12 bases between the two germline ends. Germline assignment: CDR1 GTSNPN and CDR2 SVGIG (reference sequence). CDR3 nucleotides: TGTGCCTGGAGTTGGGGGGGTGGAAACACTGAAGCTTTCTTT. Protein product: CAWSWGGGNTEAFF.

The rearrangement joins TRBV7-2 to TRBJ2-7; tentatively, D is TRBD2 (6 bases). Trimming stripped 1 base from V and 2 bases from J, with 12 bases between. The length of the CDR3 is 15 residues. Germline CDR1 and CDR2: SGHTA and FQGNSA. The DNA for the CDR3 is TGTGCCAGCAGCTTAGGACCGGGGGTGGCCTACGAGCAGTACTTC. Its protein is CASSLGPGVAYEQYF.

The DNA of the CDR3 is TGTGCCAGCAGTGGCCAAGGAGACAGGGGCCTGAACACTGAAGCTTTCTTT. Its protein product is CASSGQGDRGLNTEAFF. The chain carries TRBV25-1 and TRBJ1-1; TRBD1 matches at 8 bases. Germline assignment: CDR1 MGHDK and CDR2 SYGVNS. The CDR3 contains 17 residues. V was pared by 4 bases and J by 0 bases, with 10 bases of the junction left unmatched. Based on the CDR3 plus reference TRBV25-1 and TRBJ1-1, the full variable domain is EADIYQTPRYLVIGTGKKITLECSQTMGHDKMYWYQQDPGMELHLIHYSYGVNSTEKGDLSSESTVSRIRTEHFPLTLESARPSHTSQYLCASSGQGDRGLNTEAFFGQGTRLTVV.

The chain has TRBV7-2 and TRBJ1-1; D is ambiguous. V lost 5 bases and J lost 4, with 17 bases in between. The CDR3 totals 15 residues. The germline CDR1 and CDR2 sequences are SGHTA and FQGNSA. CDR3 sequence reads: CASSPTYPRGTEAFF. The CDR3 nucleotides are TGTGCCAGCAGCCCCACTTACCCGCGCGGCACTGAAGCTTTCTTT.

The V and J genes are TRBV27 and TRBJ2-5; no reliable D call. CDR3 length: 14 amino acids. Germline CDR1 is MNHEY and CDR2 is SMNVEV (reference sequence). Trimming took 4 bases from V and 1 from J, leaving 10 bases between them. CDR3 sequence (DNA): TGTGCCAGCAGTTCCAACTGGGTCCAAGAGACCCAGTACTTC. Translation: CASSSNWVQETQYF.

The rearrangement uses TRBV3-1 (or the pseudogene TRBV3-2) and TRBJ2-3; 13 bases are a match to TRBD2. Unmatched junction bases numbered 2, after V lost 0 bases and J lost 2 bases. This CDR3 region has 17 residues. Germline assignment: CDR1 LGHDT and CDR2 YNNKEL (reference sequence). DNA of the CDR3: TGTGCCAGCAGCCAAGAAGGACTAGCGGGGGTCACAGATACGCAGTATTTT. Its protein is CASSQEGLAGVTDTQYF.

The rearrangement links TRBV6-5 to TRBJ1-3; 9 positions agree with TRBD1. J was trimmed by 0 bases and V by 9 bases; bases with no gene match: 6. Germline assignment: CDR1 MNHEY and CDR2 SVGAGI. This CDR3 has 15 amino acids. The CDR3 coding sequence is TGTGCCAGTCAACAGGGGGCCTACTCTGGAAACACCATATATTTT. It yields the protein CASQQGAYSGNTIYF.

The rearrangement joins TRBV18 to TRBJ2-3; 13 bases are a match to TRBD2. The CDR3 length is 15 residues. With 6 bases clipped from V and 2 bases from J, the junction kept 2 bases outside the gene matches. Germline CDR1 KGHSH, CDR2 LQKENI. CDR3 coding DNA: TGTGCCAGCTCCGGGACTAGCGGGGACACAGATACGCAGTATTTT. Translating gives CASSGTSGDTDTQYF.

V usage is TRBV6-1 and J usage is TRBJ2-5; D not certain. The germline CDR1 and CDR2 sequences are MNHNS and SASEGT. The CDR3 consists of 14 residues. Between the trimmed V and J ends, which lost 3 bases and 3 bases, there was a span of 11 bases. The CDR3 is CASSETGVKETQYF. The CDR3 DNA sequence: TGTGCCAGCAGTGAGACTGGGGTCAAAGAGACCCAGTACTTC.